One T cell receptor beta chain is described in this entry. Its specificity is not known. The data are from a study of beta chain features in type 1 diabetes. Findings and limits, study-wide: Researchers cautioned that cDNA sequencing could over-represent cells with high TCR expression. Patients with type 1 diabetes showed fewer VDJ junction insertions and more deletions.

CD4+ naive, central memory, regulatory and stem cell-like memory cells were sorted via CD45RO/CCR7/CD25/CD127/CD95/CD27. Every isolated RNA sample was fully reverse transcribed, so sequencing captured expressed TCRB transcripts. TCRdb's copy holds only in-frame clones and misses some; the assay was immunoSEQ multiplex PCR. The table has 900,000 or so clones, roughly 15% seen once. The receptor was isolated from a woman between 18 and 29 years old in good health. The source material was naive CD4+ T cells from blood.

In DNA, the CDR3 is TGTGCCAGCTCCCGGGGCATCTCTGGGGCCAACGTCCTGACTTTC. Its translation: CASSRGISGANVLTF. This chain uses TRBV2 with TRBJ2-6; the D call may be TRBD1 or TRBD2 (5 bases each). Germline V gene lookup returns CDR1 SNHLY and CDR2 FYNNEI. The CDR3 runs 15 residues. The ends were cut back, 8 bases at V and 0 bases at J, with 11 bases in the middle.